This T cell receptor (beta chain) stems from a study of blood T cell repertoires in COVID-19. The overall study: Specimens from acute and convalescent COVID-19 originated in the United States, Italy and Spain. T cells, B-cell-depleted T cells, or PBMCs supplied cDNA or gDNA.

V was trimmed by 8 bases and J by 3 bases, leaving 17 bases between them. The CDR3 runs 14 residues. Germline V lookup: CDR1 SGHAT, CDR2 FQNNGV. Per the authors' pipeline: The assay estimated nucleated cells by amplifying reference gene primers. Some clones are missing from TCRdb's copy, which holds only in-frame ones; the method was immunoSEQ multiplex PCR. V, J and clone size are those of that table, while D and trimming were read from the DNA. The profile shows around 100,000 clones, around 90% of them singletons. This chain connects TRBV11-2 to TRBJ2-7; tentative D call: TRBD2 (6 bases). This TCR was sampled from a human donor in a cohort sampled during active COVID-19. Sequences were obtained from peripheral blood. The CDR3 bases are TGTGCCAGCGCCGGGGCGGGAACCTTCTACGAGCAGTACTTC. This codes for CASAGAGTFYEQYF. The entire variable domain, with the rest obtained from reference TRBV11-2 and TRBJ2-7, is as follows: EAGVAQSPRYKIIEKRQSVAFWCNPISGHATLYWYQQILGQGPKLLIQFQNNGVVDDSQLPKDRFSAERLKGVDSTLKIQPAKLEDSAVYLCASAGAGTFYEQYFGPGTRLTVT.